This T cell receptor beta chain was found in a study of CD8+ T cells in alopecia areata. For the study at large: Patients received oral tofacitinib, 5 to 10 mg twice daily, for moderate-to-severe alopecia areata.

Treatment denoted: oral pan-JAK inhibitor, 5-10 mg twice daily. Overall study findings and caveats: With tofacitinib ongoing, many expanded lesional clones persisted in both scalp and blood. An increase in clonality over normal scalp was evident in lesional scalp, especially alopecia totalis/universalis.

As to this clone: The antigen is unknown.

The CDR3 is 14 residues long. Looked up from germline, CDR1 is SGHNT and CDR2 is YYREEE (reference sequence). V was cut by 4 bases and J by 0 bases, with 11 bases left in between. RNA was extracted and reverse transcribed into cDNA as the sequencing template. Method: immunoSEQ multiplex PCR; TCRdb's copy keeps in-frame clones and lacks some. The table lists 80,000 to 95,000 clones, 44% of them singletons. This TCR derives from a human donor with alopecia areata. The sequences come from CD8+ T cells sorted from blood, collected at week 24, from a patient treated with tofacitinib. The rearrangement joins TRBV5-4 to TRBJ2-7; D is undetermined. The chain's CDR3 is CASSRRTDSYEQYF. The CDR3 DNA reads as TGTGCCAGCAGCCGACGGACCGACTCCTACGAGCAGTACTTC.